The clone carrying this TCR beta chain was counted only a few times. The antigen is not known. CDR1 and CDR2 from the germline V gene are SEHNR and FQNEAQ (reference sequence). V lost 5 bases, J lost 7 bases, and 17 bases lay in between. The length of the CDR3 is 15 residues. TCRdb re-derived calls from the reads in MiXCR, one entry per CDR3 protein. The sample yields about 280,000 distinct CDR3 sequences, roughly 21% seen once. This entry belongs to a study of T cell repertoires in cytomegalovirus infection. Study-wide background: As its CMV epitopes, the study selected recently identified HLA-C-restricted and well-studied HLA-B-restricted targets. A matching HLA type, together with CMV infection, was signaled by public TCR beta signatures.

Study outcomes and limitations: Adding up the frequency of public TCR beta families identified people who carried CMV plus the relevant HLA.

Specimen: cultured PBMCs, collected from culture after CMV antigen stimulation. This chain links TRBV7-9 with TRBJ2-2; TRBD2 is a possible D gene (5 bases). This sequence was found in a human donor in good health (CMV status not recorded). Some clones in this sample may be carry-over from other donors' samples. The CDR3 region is CASSPAASRVGELFF. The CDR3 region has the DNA TGTGCCAGCAGCCCAGCGGCTAGTCGGGTCGGGGAGCTGTTTTTT.